This entry lists 14 T cell receptor beta chains sequenced from one sample in a study of blood T cell repertoires in COVID-19. Using immunoSEQ multiplex PCR, the repertoire was profiled, and TCRdb retains in-frame clones only, with some absent. In the table there are roughly 230,000 clones, approximately 85% of which are singletons. Sequenced sample: PBMCs or T cells enriched from blood (not recorded which). Source of these receptors: a woman between 45 and 60 years old who had been exposed to COVID-19.

This clone was recorded only once. The V gene is TRBV11-2, the J gene TRBJ1-4; TRBD1 might be the D (6 bases). Trimming cost V 4 bases and J 7 bases, with 16 bases left between them. This CDR3 contains 15 residues. Germline CDR1 is SGHAT and CDR2 is FQNNGV. The CDR3 sequence is CASSSTGSPSEKLFF. For the CDR3, the DNA is TGTGCCAGCAGCTCAACAGGGAGTCCTAGTGAAAAACTGTTTTTT.

The rearrangement joins TRBV25-1 to TRBJ1-2; D gene unclear. Germline CDR1 MGHDK, CDR2 SYGVNS. The CDR3 contains 14 residues. V lost 3 bases, J lost 8 bases, and 16 bases lay in between. Written as DNA, the CDR3 is TGTGCCAGCAGTGATTCGCTTTGGGGAGCGGGCTACACCTTC. It encodes CASSDSLWGAGYTF.

The chain employs TRBV5-4 and TRBJ1-2; D unclear. V lost 2 bases, J lost 4 bases, and 21 bases lay in between. Germline V gene sequence: CDR1 SGHNT, CDR2 YYREEE (reference sequence). This CDR3 comprises 17 residues. The CDR3 is CASSLARSNFRAYGYTF. For the CDR3, the DNA is TGTGCCAGCAGCTTAGCGAGAAGTAATTTCCGAGCCTATGGCTACACCTTC.

This clone was observed once. The rearrangement links TRBV28 to TRBJ1-1; D may be TRBD1 (6 bases). V lost 5 bases, J lost 3 bases, and 16 bases lay in between. Looked up from germline, CDR1 is MDHEN and CDR2 is SYDVKM. The CDR3 is 15 residues long. In DNA, the CDR3 is TGTGCCAGCAGTCCATCAGACAGGCACGACACTGAAGCTTTCTTT. It translates to CASSPSDRHDTEAFF.

The chain links TRBV28 to TRBJ1-5, with D uncertain. V was shortened by 5 bases and J by 4 bases, with 9 bases between the two germline ends. CDR1 is MDHEN and CDR2 is SYDVKM in the germline V gene. This CDR3 comprises 13 residues. The CDR3 nucleotides read TGTGCCAGCAGTATGACGAGGAATCAGCCCCAGCATTTT. The encoded protein is CASSMTRNQPQHF. The full variable domain, with the rest looked up from reference TRBV28 and TRBJ1-5, is DVKVTQSSRYLVKRTGEKVFLECVQDMDHENMFWYRQDPGLGLRLIYFSYDVKMKEKGDIPEGYSVSREKKERFSLILESASTNQTSMYLCASSMTRNQPQHFGDGTRLSIL.

This clone has a single count. The rearrangement joins TRBV18 to TRBJ1-5; tentative D call: TRBD1 (6 bases). There are 15 residues in the CDR3. V lost 6 bases, J lost 1 base, and 13 bases lay in between. Per the germline V gene, CDR1 is KGHSH and CDR2 is LQKENI. In nucleotides, the CDR3 is TGTGCCAGCTCCCCCGACAGGACAAGCAATCAGCCCCAGCATTTT. Its translation: CASSPDRTSNQPQHF.

The chain links TRBV7-8 to TRBJ2-2; tentative D call: TRBD1 (6 bases). Per the germline V gene, CDR1 is SGHVS and CDR2 is FQNEAQ. V was shortened by 5 bases and J by 5 bases, with 9 bases between the two germline ends. The CDR3 is 13 residues long. The CDR3, as DNA: TGTGCCAGCAGCCGTAGGGGGACCGGGGAGCTGTTTTTT. Translating it yields CASSRRGTGELFF.

The chain links TRBV5-4 to TRBJ2-7; the match to TRBD2 covers 7 bases. This CDR3 contains 15 residues. CDR1 is SGHNT and CDR2 is YYREEE in the germline V gene (reference sequence). Trimming cost V 3 bases and J 2 bases; bases outside gene matches: 8. This CDR3 reads CASSSAESGAYEQYF. Here the CDR3 DNA reads TGTGCCAGCAGCTCCGCAGAGAGCGGGGCCTACGAGCAGTACTTC.

The chain uses TRBV11-2 and TRBJ1-4, with D perhaps TRBD1 (6 bases). The germline V gene encodes CDR1 SGHAT and CDR2 FQNNGV. The V gene lost 5 bases and the J gene lost 8 bases, with 18 bases spanning the gap. The CDR3 totals 15 residues. CDR3 protein: CASSPGLGGREKLFF. CDR3 DNA sequence: TGTGCCAGCAGCCCGGGCTTAGGGGGAAGAGAAAAACTGTTTTTT.

In nucleotides, the CDR3 is TGTGCCAGCAGCGTAGGACTTCGAAGCACTAATGAGCAGTTCTTC. It is translated as CASSVGLRSTNEQFF. The genes are TRBV9 and TRBJ2-1; the D is unclear. Germline V lookup: CDR1 SGDLS, CDR2 YYNGEE. V was clipped by 0 bases and J by 7 bases, with 14 bases between them. The CDR3 spans 15 residues.

The genes are TRBV6-1 and TRBJ1-2; TRBD1 might be the D (6 bases). Between the trimmed V and J ends, which lost 1 base and 8 bases, there was a span of 14 bases. The CDR3 totals 14 residues. The V gene's germline CDR1 is MNHNS and CDR2 SASEGT. The CDR3 sequence is CASSEVFGGHGYTF. The CDR3 DNA follows: TGTGCCAGCAGTGAAGTGTTTGGGGGACACGGCTACACCTTC.

The rearrangement joins TRBV7-2 to TRBJ2-3; D is perhaps TRBD2 (7 bases). This CDR3 spans 18 amino acids. In germline, CDR1 is SGHTA, CDR2 FQGNSA. V was clipped by 0 bases and J by 0 bases, with 16 bases between them. The CDR3 is CASSLAGGGTASTDTQYF. The CDR3 nucleotides read TGTGCCAGCAGCTTAGCGGGGGGGGGCACCGCAAGCACAGATACGCAGTATTTT. The full variable domain, with the rest looked up from reference TRBV7-2 and TRBJ2-3, is GAGVSQSPSNKVTEKGKDVELRCDPISGHTALYWYRQSLGQGLEFLIYFQGNSAPDKSGLPSDRFSAERTGGSVSTLTIQRTQQEDSAVYLCASSLAGGGTASTDTQYFGPGTRLTVL.

This chain connects TRBV27 to TRBJ2-3; a weak D match, TRBD1 (6 bases). The CDR3 runs 16 residues. V was trimmed by 5 bases and J by 2 bases, leaving 17 bases between them. Per germline, CDR1 MNHEY and CDR2 SMNVEV (reference sequence). CDR3 DNA sequence: TGTGCCAGCAGTGAACAGGACAGCCATATCACAGATACGCAGTATTTT. Translated: CASSEQDSHITDTQYF.

This sequence joins TRBV5-1 and TRBJ2-3; 9 positions match TRBD2. The J segment lost 0 bases and the V segment lost 3 bases, leaving 8 bases of the junction unmatched. CDR1 and CDR2 (germline): SGHRS, YFSETQ. The CDR3 is 17 amino acids. CDR3 nucleotides: TGCGCCAGCAGCTCGGGGACTAGCAGACCTAGCACAGATACGCAGTATTTT. This encodes CASSSGTSRPSTDTQYF.